The present T cell receptor (beta chain) was sequenced within a study of beta chain features in type 1 diabetes. Study in general: Some 99 million sorted cells were examined across all samples.

Germline-derived CDR1 and CDR2 are GTSNPN and SVGIG (reference sequence). Trimming removed 5 bases from V and 6 bases from J; junction bases left unmatched: 11. The CDR3 covers 16 residues. Concerning this clone: Its antigen is currently unknown.

Notes on the study in general: Researchers report that Type 1 diabetes patients had moderately but significantly shorter TCRB CDR3s across all four CD4+ subsets.

Isolated RNA was reverse transcribed in full, so expressed TCRB transcripts were sequenced. TCRdb's table, derived via immunoSEQ multiplex PCR, lists solely in-frame clones and lacks some. The sample lists around 70,000 clones; about 50% were seen once. The sample taken for sequencing was central memory CD4+ T cells from blood. The chain links TRBV30 to TRBJ2-3; 13 bases are shared with TRBD2. This sequence originates from a man under 40 with type 1 diabetes. Here the CDR3 reads CAWDSGTSGTLDTQYF. CDR3 in DNA: TGTGCCTGGGACTCCGGGACTAGCGGGACCTTGGATACGCAGTATTTT.